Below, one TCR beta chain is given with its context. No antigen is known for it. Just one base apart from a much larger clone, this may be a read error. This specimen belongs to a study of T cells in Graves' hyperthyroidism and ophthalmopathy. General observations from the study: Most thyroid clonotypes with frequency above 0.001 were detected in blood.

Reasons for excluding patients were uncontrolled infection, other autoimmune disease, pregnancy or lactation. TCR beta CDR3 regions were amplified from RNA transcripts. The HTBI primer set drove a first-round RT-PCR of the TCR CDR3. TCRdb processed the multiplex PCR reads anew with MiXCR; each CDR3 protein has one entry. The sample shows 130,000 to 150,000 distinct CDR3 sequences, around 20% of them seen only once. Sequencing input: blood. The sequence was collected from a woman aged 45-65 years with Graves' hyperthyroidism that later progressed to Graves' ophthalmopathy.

The CDR3: CASSTGQVVGTEAFF. The CDR3 DNA follows: TGCGCCAGCAGCACGGGACAGGTAGTTGGGACTGAAGCTTTCTTT. The rearrangement joins TRBV5-1 to TRBJ1-1; the match to TRBD1 covers 8 bases. The ends lost 4 bases at V and 5 bases at J; junction bases unmatched: 10. The CDR3 is 15 residues long. Germline V gene sequence: CDR1 SGHRS, CDR2 YFSETQ.